These 8 T cell receptor beta chains came from one sample sequenced in a study of blood T cell repertoires in COVID-19. TCRdb's table, derived via immunoSEQ multiplex PCR, lists solely in-frame clones and lacks some. This sample has some 110,000 clones, with approximately 85% found just once. The sequencing input was peripheral blood. The receptor set was obtained from an elderly woman with COVID-19, enrolled during active disease.

This clone turned up a few times. The same CDR3 can be traced to other DNA sequences in this sample. The J gene is TRBJ1-6, the V gene TRBV7-3, with TRBD1 matching 8 bases. The CDR3 runs 13 residues. From germline, CDR1 is SGHTA and CDR2 FQGTGA. V lost 2 bases and J lost 9; bases outside the gene matches: 0. The CDR3 here is CASSLDRGSPLHF. For the CDR3, the DNA is TGTGCCAGCAGCTTAGACAGGGGTTCACCCCTCCACTTT.

J is TRBJ1-4 and V is TRBV3-1 (or the pseudogene TRBV3-2), with D maybe TRBD1 (5 bases). Germline V CDR1 and CDR2: LGHDT, YNNKEL (reference sequence). The CDR3 consists of 12 residues. The V and J ends lost 7 bases and 8 bases respectively, with 11 bases between them. The CDR3 spells CASTDGGEKLFF. CDR3 in DNA: TGTGCCAGCACGGACGGGGGGGAAAAACTGTTTTTT.

V usage is TRBV7-2 and J usage is TRBJ2-7; 10 bases agree with TRBD2. V was pared by 1 base and J by 3 bases, with 9 bases of the junction left unmatched. Per germline, CDR1 SGHTA and CDR2 FQGNSA. This CDR3 contains 17 residues. CDR3 DNA sequence: TGTGCCAGCAGCTTAGTTCCTAGCGGGAGTTGGAGCTACGAGCAGTACTTC. Residues: CASSLVPSGSWSYEQYF.

This sequence joins TRBV3-1 (or the pseudogene TRBV3-2) and TRBJ1-5, with D hard to call. The CDR3 sequence is 13 residues long. Per germline, CDR1 LGHDT and CDR2 YNNKEL (reference sequence). The V end was cut by 0 bases, the J end by 10 bases, with 10 bases between. Written as DNA, the CDR3 is TGTGCCAGCAGCCAAGATCAATTAAGCCCCCAGCATTTT. It yields the protein CASSQDQLSPQHF.

The chain couples TRBV24-1 to TRBJ2-3; a weak D match, TRBD2 (6 bases). Germline V lookup: CDR1 KGHDR, CDR2 SFDVKD. CDR3 length: 14 amino acids. Trimming took 7 bases from V and 2 from J, leaving 12 bases between them. The CDR3: CATRGGANTDTQYF. Here the CDR3 DNA reads TGTGCCACCAGGGGCGGGGCGAACACAGATACGCAGTATTTT.

In this sample, this clone turned up a few times. This rearrangement joins TRBV2 to TRBJ1-6, with D maybe TRBD1 (5 bases). The CDR3 is made up of 16 amino acids. Germline CDR1 SNHLY, CDR2 FYNNEI. Trimming removed 5 bases at V and 5 bases at J, with 16 bases between. CDR3 DNA sequence: TGTGCCAGCAGTACCGACAGCCTAATAAATAATTCACCCCTCCACTTT. This sequence encodes CASSTDSLINNSPLHF.

This clone has only a few counts. The V and J genes are TRBV4-1 and TRBJ1-1; D may be TRBD1 (5 bases). Looked up from germline, CDR1 is MGHRA and CDR2 is YSYEKL. Trimming left V 1 base short and J 7 bases short, with 13 bases between. This CDR3 contains 14 residues. The CDR3 DNA sequence: TGCGCCAGCAGCCAAGTAGGTGTACAGGTTGAAGCTTTCTTT. It specifies CASSQVGVQVEAFF.

The chain has TRBV5-4 and TRBJ2-1; no reliable D call. The ends were cut back, 1 base at V and 5 bases at J, with 10 bases in the middle. The germline V gene has CDR1 SGHNT and CDR2 YYREEE (reference sequence). This CDR3 is built from 14 residues. The CDR3 sequence is CASSLLRVDNEQFF. The CDR3 bases are TGTGCCAGCAGCTTGTTACGAGTAGACAATGAGCAGTTCTTC.